Listed below are T cell receptor beta chains from one sample, sequenced in a study of T cells in tuberculosis. Generated by immunoSEQ multiplex PCR, the TCRdb table keeps only in-frame clones and is missing some. The profile covers tens of thousands of clones, with about 95% appearing a single time and 2% to 3% taken by the ten largest. Input material: PBMCs. The receptors were gathered from a donor between 10 and 35 years old with latent tuberculosis or without tuberculosis infection. Both conserved end residues are part of each CDR3. The order of the fields is clone size, D gene, V gene, J gene, CDR3 protein, CDR3 DNA. A D gene is named only where the DNA matches it firmly. Clone size appears in some rows only: once, few, many, or a class for an expanded clone.

NA,TRBD2,TRBV5-1,TRBJ2-1,CASSPSGLAGGYEQFF,TGCGCCAGCAGCCCTAGCGGACTAGCGGGAGGGTACGAGCAGTTCTTC
NA,NA,TRBV13,TRBJ2-7,CASSLGGGSYEQYF,TGTGCCAGCAGCTTAGGGGGAGGCTCCTACGAGCAGTACTTC
NA,NA,TRBV29-1,TRBJ2-5,CSVVTQGMGETQYF,TGCAGCGTTGTAACTCAGGGGATGGGGGAGACCCAGTACTTC
NA,TRBD2,TRBV5-6,TRBJ2-7,CASSSLAGDYEQYF,TGTGCCAGTAGTTCGCTAGCGGGAGACTACGAGCAGTACTTC
NA,NA,TRBV10-2,TRBJ1-2,CASSDRGRLNYGYTF,TGCGCCAGCAGTGATCGGGGGAGGTTGAACTATGGCTACACCTTC
NA,NA,TRBV18,TRBJ2-1,CASSPPTSNNEQFF,TGTGCCAGCTCACCACCAACTTCTAACAATGAGCAGTTCTTC
NA,NA,TRBV27,TRBJ1-1,CASSRLLNTEAFF,TGTGCCAGCTCCAGGCTTCTGAACACTGAAGCTTTCTTT
few,NA,TRBV5-6,TRBJ1-5,CASSGRGQPQHF,TGTGCCAGCAGCGGAAGGGGGCAGCCCCAGCATTTT
NA,TRBD2,TRBV7-3,TRBJ2-5,CASSRAGPPETQYF,TGTGCCAGCAGCCGAGCGGGGCCCCCGGAGACCCAGTACTTC
NA,NA,TRBV14,TRBJ2-2,CASSQGLRSTGELFF,TGTGCCAGCAGCCAAGGTTTACGGTCTACCGGGGAGCTGTTTTTT
NA,TRBD2,TRBV2,TRBJ2-1,CASFGLAPRNSYNEQFF,TGTGCCAGCTTTGGACTAGCCCCTAGGAACTCCTACAATGAGCAGTTCTTC
NA,NA,TRBV2,TRBJ1-3,CASSEDTGNTIYF,TGTGCCAGCAGTGAGGACACTGGAAACACCATATATTTT
NA,NA,TRBV5-1,TRBJ2-5,CASSLATNQYQETQYF,TGCGCCAGCAGCTTGGCGACTAACCAGTACCAAGAGACCCAGTACTTC
NA,TRBD1,TRBV9,TRBJ2-7,CASSPGQGTYEQYF,TGTGCCAGCAGCCCGGGACAGGGGACATACGAGCAGTACTTC
NA,TRBD2,TRBV15,TRBJ2-1,CATSSRTSGRGEQFF,TGTGCCACCAGCAGCCGGACTAGCGGGAGGGGTGAGCAGTTCTTC
NA,NA,TRBV11-2,TRBJ1-1,CASSLGQTYTEAFF,TGTGCCAGCAGCTTAGGACAGACTTACACTGAAGCTTTCTTT
NA,NA,TRBV5-4,TRBJ2-7,CASSFGGQGEQYF,TGTGCCAGCAGCTTCGGGGGGCAGGGAGAGCAGTACTTC
NA,NA,TRBV10-2,TRBJ1-1,CASKNRVYTEAFF,TGCGCCAGCAAAAACAGGGTTTACACTGAAGCTTTCTTT
NA,TRBD1,TRBV7-9,TRBJ1-5,CASSASSGTVINQPQHF,TGTGCCAGCAGCGCCTCCTCTGGGACAGTTATTAATCAGCCCCAGCATTTT
NA,NA,TRBV28,TRBJ2-7,CASSGPTSSYEQYF,TGTGCCAGCAGTGGCCCAACCAGTTCCTACGAGCAGTACTTC
NA,NA,TRBV11-2,TRBJ2-7,CASSSQGHEQYF,TGTGCCAGCAGCTCGCAGGGGCACGAGCAGTACTTC
NA,TRBD1,TRBV5-4,TRBJ1-1,CASSFTGDLNDTEAFF,TGTGCCAGCAGCTTTACAGGGGATCTAAACGACACTGAAGCTTTCTTT
NA,NA,TRBV29-1,TRBJ2-2,CSVRDTGELFF,TGCAGCGTTCGGGACACCGGGGAGCTGTTTTTT
NA,NA,TRBV6-4,TRBJ2-1,CASSEEASNEQFF,TGTGCCAGCAGTGAGGAAGCGTCCAATGAGCAGTTCTTC
NA,TRBD2,TRBV6-4,TRBJ2-7,CASSDRAGPHGVSYEQYF,TGTGCCAGCAGTGATCGAGCGGGGCCCCATGGAGTCTCGTACGAGCAGTACTTC
NA,TRBD1,TRBV27,TRBJ1-2,CASSSPDRGSYTF,TGTGCCAGCAGTTCCCCGGACAGGGGAAGCTACACCTTC
NA,TRBD2,TRBV27,TRBJ2-1,CASSPIQLAGRYNEQFF,TGTGCCAGCAGTCCCATACAACTAGCGGGGCGCTACAATGAGCAGTTCTTC
NA,NA,TRBV11-3,TRBJ2-5,CASSRGGRATQYF,TGTGCCAGCAGCAGGGGGGGCCGTGCGACCCAGTACTTC
NA,TRBD1,TRBV10-2,TRBJ2-7,CASSPGTGSTEQYF,TGCGCCAGCAGTCCGGGGACAGGGTCTACCGAGCAGTACTTC
NA,NA,TRBV7-6,TRBJ2-5,CASSSPGTRQETQYF,TGTGCCAGCAGCTCACCCGGGACTCGACAAGAGACCCAGTACTTC
NA,NA,TRBV2,TRBJ1-1,CASSRHGGNTEAFF,TGTGCCAGCAGTCGCCACGGGGGGAACACTGAAGCTTTCTTT
once,NA,TRBV19,TRBJ2-3,CASSGGPGTDTQYF,TGTGCCAGTAGCGGGGGACCTGGCACAGATACGCAGTATTTT
NA,NA,TRBV5-6,TRBJ2-1,CASSGGGALNEQFF,TGTGCCAGCAGCGGAGGGGGGGCCCTAAATGAGCAGTTCTTC
NA,TRBD1,TRBV6-4,TRBJ1-1,CASHSGGASEAFF,TGTGCCAGCCACTCAGGGGGCGCGTCTGAAGCTTTCTTT
NA,TRBD2,TRBV5-1,TRBJ2-7,CASSWLADDYEQYF,TGCGCCAGCAGCTGGCTAGCGGACGACTACGAGCAGTACTTC
once,NA,TRBV10-2,TRBJ2-1,CASRTPGLKLNNEQFF,TGCGCCAGCAGAACCCCGGGACTTAAACTGAACAATGAGCAGTTCTTC
NA,TRBD2,TRBV6-1,TRBJ2-2,CASSELAGDTGELFF,TGTGCCAGCAGTGAACTAGCGGGGGACACCGGGGAGCTGTTTTTT
NA,TRBD1,TRBV7-2,TRBJ1-2,CASSLGQVVRSF,TGTGCCAGCAGCTTGGGACAGGTGGTGCGTTCGTTC
NA,TRBD2,TRBV10-3,TRBJ2-1,CAIKREGRNEQFF,TGTGCCATCAAGCGGGAGGGCCGCAATGAGCAGTTCTTC
NA,NA,TRBV5-5,TRBJ1-1,CASSWRRQTNTEAFF,TGTGCCAGCAGCTGGCGTAGACAGACAAACACTGAAGCTTTCTTT